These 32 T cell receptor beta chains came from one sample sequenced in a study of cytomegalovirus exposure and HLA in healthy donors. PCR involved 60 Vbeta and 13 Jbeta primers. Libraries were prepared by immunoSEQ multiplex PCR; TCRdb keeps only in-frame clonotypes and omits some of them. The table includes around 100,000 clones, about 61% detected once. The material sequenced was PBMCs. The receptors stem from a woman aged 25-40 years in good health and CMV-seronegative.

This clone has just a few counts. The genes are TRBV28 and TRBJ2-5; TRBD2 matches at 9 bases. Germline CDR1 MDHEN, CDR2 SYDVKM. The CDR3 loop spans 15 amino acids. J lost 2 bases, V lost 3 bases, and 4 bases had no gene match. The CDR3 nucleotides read TGTGCCAGCAGTTTGAGCGGGAGGCCTCAAGAGACCCAGTACTTC. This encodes CASSLSGRPQETQYF.

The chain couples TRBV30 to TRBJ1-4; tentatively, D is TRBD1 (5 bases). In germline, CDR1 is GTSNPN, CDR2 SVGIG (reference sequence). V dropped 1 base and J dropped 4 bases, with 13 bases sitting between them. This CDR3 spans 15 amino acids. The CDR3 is CAWSEGLQVNEKLFF. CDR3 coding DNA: TGTGCCTGGAGTGAGGGTCTACAGGTTAATGAAAAACTGTTTTTT. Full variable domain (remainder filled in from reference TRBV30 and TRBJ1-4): SQTIHQWPATLVQPVGSPLSLECTVEGTSNPNLYWYRQAAGRGLQLLFYSVGIGQISSEVPQNLSASRPQDRQFILSSKKLLLSDSGFYLCAWSEGLQVNEKLFFGSGTQLSVL.

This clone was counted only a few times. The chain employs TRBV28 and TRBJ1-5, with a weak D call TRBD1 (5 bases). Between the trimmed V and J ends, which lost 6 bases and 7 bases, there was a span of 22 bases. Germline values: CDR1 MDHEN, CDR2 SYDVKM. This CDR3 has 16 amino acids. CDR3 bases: TGTGCCAGCAGGAAGTGGGACCTACTAGCAGGGCAGCCCCAGCATTTT. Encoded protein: CASRKWDLLAGQPQHF.

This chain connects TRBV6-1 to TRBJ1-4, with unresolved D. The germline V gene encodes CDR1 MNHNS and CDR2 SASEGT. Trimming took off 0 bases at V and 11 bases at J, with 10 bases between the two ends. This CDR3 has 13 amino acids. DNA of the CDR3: TGTGCCAGCAGTGAAGCCTTCTGGGCCAAACTGTTTTTT. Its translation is CASSEAFWAKLFF.

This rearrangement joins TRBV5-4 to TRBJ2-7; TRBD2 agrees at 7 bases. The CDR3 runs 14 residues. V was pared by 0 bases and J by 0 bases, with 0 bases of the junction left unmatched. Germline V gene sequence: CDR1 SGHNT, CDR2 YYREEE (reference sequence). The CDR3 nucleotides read TGTGCCAGCAGCTTGGGGGACTACTCCTACGAGCAGTACTTC. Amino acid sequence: CASSLGDYSYEQYF. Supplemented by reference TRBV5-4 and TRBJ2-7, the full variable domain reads ETGVTQSPTHLIKTRGQQVTLRCSSQSGHNTVSWYQQALGQGPQFIFQYYREEENGRGNFPPRFSGLQFPNYSSELNVNALELDDSALYLCASSLGDYSYEQYFGPGTRLTVT.

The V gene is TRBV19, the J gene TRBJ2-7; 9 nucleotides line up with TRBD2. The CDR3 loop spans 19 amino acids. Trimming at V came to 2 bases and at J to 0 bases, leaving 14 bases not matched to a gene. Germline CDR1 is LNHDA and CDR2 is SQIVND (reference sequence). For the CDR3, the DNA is TGTGCCAGTAGTATAATCAAGGCTAGCGGGGATCTGAGCTCCTACGAGCAGTACTTC. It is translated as CASSIIKASGDLSSYEQYF.

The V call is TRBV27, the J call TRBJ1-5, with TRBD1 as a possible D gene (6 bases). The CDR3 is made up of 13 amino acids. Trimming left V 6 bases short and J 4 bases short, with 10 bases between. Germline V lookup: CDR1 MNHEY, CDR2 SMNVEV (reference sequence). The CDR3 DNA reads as TGTGCCAGCAGCCCCGGACAGAATCAGCCCCAGCATTTT. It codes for CASSPGQNQPQHF.

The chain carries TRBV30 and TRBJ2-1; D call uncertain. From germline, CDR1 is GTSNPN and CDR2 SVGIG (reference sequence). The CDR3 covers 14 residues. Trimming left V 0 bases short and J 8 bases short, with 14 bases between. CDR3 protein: CAWSVRLYSYEQFF. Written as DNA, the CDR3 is TGTGCCTGGAGTGTACGTCTTTACTCATATGAGCAGTTCTTC.

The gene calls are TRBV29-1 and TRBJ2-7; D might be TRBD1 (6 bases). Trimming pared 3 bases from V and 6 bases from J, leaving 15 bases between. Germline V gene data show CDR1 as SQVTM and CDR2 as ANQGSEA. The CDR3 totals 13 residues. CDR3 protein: CSVEGHGSCEQYF. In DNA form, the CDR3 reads TGCAGCGTTGAGGGACACGGGTCGTGCGAGCAGTACTTC.

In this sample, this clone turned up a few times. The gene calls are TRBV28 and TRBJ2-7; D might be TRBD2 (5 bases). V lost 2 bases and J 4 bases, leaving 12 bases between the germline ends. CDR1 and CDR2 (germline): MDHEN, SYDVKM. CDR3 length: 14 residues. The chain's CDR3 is CASSLTGFDYEQYF. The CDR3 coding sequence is TGTGCCAGCAGTTTAACGGGGTTCGATTACGAGCAGTACTTC.

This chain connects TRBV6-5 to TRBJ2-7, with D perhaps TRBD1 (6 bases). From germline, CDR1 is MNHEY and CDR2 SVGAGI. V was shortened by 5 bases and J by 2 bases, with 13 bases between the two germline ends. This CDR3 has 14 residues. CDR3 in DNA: TGTGCCAGCAGTGGGGACATTGCCGCCTACGAGCAGTACTTC. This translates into CASSGDIAAYEQYF.

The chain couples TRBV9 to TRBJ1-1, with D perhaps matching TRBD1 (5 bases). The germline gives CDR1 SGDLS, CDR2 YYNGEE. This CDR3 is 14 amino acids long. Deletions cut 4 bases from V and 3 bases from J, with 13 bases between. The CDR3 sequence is CASSPIPGYTEAFF. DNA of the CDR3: TGTGCCAGCAGCCCCATACCAGGGTACACTGAAGCTTTCTTT. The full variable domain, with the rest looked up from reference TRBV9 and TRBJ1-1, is DSGVTQTPKHLITATGQRVTLRCSPRSGDLSVYWYQQSLDQGLQFLIQYYNGEERAKGNILERFSAQQFPDLHSELNLSSLELGDSALYFCASSPIPGYTEAFFGQGTRLTVV.

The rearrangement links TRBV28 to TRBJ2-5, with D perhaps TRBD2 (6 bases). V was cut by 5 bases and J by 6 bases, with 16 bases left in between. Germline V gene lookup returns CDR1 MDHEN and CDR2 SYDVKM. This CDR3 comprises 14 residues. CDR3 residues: CASSRTGLTQTQYF. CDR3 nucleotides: TGTGCCAGCAGTAGAACAGGACTAACCCAGACCCAGTACTTC.

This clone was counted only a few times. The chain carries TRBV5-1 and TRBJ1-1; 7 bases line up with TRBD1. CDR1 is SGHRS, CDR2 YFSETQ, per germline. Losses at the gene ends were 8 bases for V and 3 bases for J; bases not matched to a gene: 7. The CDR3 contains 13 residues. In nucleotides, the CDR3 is TGCGCCAGTAACAGGGGTTTGGACACTGAAGCTTTCTTT. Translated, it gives CASNRGLDTEAFF.

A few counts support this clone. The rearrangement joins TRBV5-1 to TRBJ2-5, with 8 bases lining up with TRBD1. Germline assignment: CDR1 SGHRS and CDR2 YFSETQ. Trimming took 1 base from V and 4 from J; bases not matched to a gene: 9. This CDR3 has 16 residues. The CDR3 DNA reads TGCGCCAGCAGCTTGTATGGGACAGGTTCAGGAGAGACCCAGTACTTC. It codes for CASSLYGTGSGETQYF.

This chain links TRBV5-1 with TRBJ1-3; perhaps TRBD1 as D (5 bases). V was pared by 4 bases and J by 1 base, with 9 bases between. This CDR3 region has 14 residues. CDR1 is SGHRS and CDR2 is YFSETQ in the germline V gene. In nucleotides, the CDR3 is TGCGCCAGCAGCCCGGGGGAATCTGGAAACACCATATATTTT. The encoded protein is CASSPGESGNTIYF.

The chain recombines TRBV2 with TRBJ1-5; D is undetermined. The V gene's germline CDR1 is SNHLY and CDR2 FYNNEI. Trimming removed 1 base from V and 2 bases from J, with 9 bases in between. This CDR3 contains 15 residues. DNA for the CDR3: TGTGCCAGCAGTGAAGGAGGGATGGGCAATCAGCCCCAGCATTTT. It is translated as CASSEGGMGNQPQHF.

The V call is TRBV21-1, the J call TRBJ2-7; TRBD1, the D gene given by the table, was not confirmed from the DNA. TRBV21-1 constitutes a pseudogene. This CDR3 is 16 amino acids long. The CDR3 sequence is CASSKARGQGPYEQYF. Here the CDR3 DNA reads TGTGCCAGCAGCAAAGCGAGGGGACAGGGTCCCTACGAGCAGTACTTC.

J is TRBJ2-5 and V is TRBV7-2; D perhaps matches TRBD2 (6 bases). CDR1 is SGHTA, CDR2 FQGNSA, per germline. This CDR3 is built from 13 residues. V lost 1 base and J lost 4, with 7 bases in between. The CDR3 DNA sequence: TGTGCCAGCAGCTTAGTCGGGGGAGAGACCCAGTACTTC. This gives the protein CASSLVGGETQYF.

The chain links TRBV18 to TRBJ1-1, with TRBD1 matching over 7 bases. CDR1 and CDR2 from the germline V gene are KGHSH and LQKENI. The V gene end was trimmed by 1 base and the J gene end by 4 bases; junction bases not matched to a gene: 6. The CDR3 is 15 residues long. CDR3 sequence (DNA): TGTGCCAGCTCACCACTAACAGGGGATGGCACTGAAGCTTTCTTT. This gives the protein CASSPLTGDGTEAFF.

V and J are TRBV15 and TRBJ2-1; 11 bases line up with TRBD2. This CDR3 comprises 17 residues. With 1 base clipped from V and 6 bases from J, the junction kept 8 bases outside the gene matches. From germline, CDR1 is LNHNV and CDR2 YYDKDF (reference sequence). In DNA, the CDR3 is TGTGCCACCAGCAGAGCTATACTAGCGGGAGAAGGCAATGAGCAGTTCTTC. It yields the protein CATSRAILAGEGNEQFF.

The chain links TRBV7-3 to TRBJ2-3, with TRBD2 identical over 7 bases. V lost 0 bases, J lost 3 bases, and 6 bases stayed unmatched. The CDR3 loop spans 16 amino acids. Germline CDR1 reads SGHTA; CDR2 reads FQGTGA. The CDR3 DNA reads TGTGCCAGCAGCTTAACGATGGCGGGAGAGACAGATACGCAGTATTTT. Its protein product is CASSLTMAGETDTQYF.

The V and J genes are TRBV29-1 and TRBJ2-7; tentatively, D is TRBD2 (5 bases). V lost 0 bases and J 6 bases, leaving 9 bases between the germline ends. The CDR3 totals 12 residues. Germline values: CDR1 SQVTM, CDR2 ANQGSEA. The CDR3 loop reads CSVEDSSTEQYF. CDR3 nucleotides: TGCAGCGTTGAAGATTCTAGCACCGAGCAGTACTTC.

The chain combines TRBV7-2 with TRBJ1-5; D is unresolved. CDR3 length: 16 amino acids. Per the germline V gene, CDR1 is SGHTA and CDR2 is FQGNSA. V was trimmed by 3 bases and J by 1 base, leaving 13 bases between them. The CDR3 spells CASSFGTSGSNQPQHF. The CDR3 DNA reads TGTGCCAGCAGCTTTGGTACGAGCGGGAGCAATCAGCCCCAGCATTTT. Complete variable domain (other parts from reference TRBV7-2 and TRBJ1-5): GAGVSQSPSNKVTEKGKDVELRCDPISGHTALYWYRQSLGQGLEFLIYFQGNSAPDKSGLPSDRFSAERTGGSVSTLTIQRTQQEDSAVYLCASSFGTSGSNQPQHFGDGTRLSIL.

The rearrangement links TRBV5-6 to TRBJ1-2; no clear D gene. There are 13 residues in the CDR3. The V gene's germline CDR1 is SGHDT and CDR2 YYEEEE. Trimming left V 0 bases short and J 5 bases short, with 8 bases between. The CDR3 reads CASSLGREYGYTF. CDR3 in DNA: TGTGCCAGCAGCTTGGGTAGGGAGTATGGCTACACCTTC. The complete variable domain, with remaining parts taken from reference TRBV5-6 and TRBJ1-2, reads DAGVTQSPTHLIKTRGQQVTLRCSPKSGHDTVSWYQQALGQGPQFIFQYYEEEERQRGNFPDRFSGHQFPNYSSELNVNALLLGDSALYLCASSLGREYGYTFGSGTRLTVV.

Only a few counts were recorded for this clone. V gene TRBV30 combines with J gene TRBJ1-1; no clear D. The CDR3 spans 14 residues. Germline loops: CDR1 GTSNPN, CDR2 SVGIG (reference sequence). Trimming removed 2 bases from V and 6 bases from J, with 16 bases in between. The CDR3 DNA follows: TGTGCCTGGAGTTTGGTCCGCCGGAGGGCTGAAGCTTTCTTT. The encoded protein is CAWSLVRRRAEAFF.

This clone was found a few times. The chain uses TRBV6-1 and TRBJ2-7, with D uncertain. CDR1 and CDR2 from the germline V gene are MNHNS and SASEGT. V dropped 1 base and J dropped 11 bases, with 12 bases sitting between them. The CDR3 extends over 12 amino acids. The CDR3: CASSEGRWSEYF. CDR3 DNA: TGTGCCAGCAGTGAAGGGCGGTGGTCGGAGTACTTC.

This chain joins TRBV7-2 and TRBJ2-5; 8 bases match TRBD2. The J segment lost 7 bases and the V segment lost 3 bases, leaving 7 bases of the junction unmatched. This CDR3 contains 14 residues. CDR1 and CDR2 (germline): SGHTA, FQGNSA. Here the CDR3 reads CASSLREARGTQYF. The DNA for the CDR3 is TGTGCCAGCAGCTTGCGGGAGGCCAGGGGGACCCAGTACTTC. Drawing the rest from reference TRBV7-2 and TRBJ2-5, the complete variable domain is GAGVSQSPSNKVTEKGKDVELRCDPISGHTALYWYRQSLGQGLEFLIYFQGNSAPDKSGLPSDRFSAERTGGSVSTLTIQRTQQEDSAVYLCASSLREARGTQYFGPGTRLLVL.

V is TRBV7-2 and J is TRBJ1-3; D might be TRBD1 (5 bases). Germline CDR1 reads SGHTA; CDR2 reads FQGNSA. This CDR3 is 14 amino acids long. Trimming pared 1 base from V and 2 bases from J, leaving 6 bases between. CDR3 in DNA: TGTGCCAGCAGCTTAGGACAGCCTGGAAACACCATATATTTT. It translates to CASSLGQPGNTIYF.

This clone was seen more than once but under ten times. The CDR3 sequence is CASGPRTGGGNQPQHF. In nucleotides, the CDR3 is TGTGCCAGCGGTCCTAGGACAGGGGGCGGCAATCAGCCCCAGCATTTT. The gene calls are TRBV27 and TRBJ1-5, with TRBD1 matching over 11 bases. V lost 8 bases, J lost 2 bases, and 8 bases stayed unmatched. Germline V gives CDR1 MNHEY, CDR2 SMNVEV (reference sequence). The CDR3 is 16 residues long.

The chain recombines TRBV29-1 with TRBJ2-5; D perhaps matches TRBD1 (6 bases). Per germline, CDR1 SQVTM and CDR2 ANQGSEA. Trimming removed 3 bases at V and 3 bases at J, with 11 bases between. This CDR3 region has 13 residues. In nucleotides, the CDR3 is TGCAGCGTTGATGGGGGCGTGGAAGAGACCCAGTACTTC. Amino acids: CSVDGGVEETQYF. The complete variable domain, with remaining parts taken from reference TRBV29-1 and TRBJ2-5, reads SAVISQKPSRDICQRGTSLTIQCQVDSQVTMMFWYRQQPGQSLTLIATANQGSEATYESGFVIDKFPISRPNLTFSTLTVSNMSPEDSSIYLCSVDGGVEETQYFGPGTRLLVL.

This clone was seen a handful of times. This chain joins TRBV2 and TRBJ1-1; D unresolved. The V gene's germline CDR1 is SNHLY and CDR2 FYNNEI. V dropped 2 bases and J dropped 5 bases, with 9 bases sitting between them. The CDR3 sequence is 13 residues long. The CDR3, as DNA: TGTGCCAGCAGTGAATTCCCGAGGACTGAAGCTTTCTTT. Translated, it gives CASSEFPRTEAFF.